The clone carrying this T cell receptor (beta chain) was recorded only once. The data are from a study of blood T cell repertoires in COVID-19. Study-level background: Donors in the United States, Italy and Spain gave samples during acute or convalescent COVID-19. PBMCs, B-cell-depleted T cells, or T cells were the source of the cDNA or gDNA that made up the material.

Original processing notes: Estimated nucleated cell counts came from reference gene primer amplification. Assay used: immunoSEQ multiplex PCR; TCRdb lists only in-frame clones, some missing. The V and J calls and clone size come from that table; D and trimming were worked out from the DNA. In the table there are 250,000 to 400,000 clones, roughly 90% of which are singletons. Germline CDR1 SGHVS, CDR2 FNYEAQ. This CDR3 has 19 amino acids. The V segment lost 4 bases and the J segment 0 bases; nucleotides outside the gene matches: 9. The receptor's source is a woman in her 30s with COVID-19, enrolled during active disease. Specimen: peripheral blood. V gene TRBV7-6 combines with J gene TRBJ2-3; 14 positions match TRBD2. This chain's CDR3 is CASSSGLAGVKHSTDTQYF. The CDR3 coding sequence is TGTGCCAGCAGCTCGGGACTAGCGGGAGTGAAGCACAGCACAGATACGCAGTATTTT.